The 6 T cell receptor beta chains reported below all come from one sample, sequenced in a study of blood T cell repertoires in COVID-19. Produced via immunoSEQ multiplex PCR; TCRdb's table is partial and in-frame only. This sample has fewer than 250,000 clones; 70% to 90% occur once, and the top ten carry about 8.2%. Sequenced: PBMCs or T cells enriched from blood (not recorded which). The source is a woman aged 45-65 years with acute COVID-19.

CDR3: CASSWGQGAVKYGYTF. The CDR3 DNA reads as TGTGCCAGCAGCTGGGGACAGGGAGCGGTTAAGTATGGCTACACCTTC. The rearrangement links TRBV27 to TRBJ1-2; TRBD1 matches 9 bases. V lost 6 bases and J lost 5; bases outside the gene matches: 13. The CDR3 contains 16 residues. The germline gives CDR1 MNHEY, CDR2 SMNVEV (reference sequence).

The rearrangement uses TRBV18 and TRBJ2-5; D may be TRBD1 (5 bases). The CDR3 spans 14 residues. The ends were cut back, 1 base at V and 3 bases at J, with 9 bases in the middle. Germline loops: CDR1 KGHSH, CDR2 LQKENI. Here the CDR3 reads CASSPLQGKETQYF. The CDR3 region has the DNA TGTGCCAGCTCACCACTTCAGGGTAAAGAGACCCAGTACTTC.

DNA of the CDR3: TGTGCCAGCAGCTTATCGGGCGGGATATACGAGCAGTACTTC. This sequence encodes CASSLSGGIYEQYF. The chain recombines TRBV7-2 with TRBJ2-7, with a tentative D call TRBD2 (6 bases). The CDR3 is 14 residues long. CDR1 is SGHTA and CDR2 is FQGNSA in the germline V gene. V lost 2 bases and J lost 4, with 12 bases in between.

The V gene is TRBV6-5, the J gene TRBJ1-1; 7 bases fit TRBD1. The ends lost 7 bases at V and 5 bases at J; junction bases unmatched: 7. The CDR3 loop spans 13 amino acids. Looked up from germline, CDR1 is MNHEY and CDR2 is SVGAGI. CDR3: CASKWSGGTEAFF. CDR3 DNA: TGTGCCAGCAAGTGGTCAGGGGGGACTGAAGCTTTCTTT.

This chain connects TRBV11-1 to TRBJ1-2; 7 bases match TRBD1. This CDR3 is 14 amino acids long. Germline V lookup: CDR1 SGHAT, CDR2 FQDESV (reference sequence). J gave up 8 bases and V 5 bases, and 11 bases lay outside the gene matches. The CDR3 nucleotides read TGTGCCAGCAGCGACGTCGACAGGGCACCAGGCTACACCTTC. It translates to CASSDVDRAPGYTF. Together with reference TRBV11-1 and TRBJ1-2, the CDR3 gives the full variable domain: EAEVAQSPRYKITEKSQAVAFWCDPISGHATLYWYRQILGQGPELLVQFQDESVVDDSQLPKDRFSAERLKGVDSTLKIQPAELGDSAMYLCASSDVDRAPGYTFGSGTRLTVV.

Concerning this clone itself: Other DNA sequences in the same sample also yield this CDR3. For the CDR3, the DNA is TGTGCCACCAGTGACCGTGACAGCTCCTACAATGAGCAGTTCTTC. It translates to CATSDRDSSYNEQFF. The chain carries TRBV24-1 and TRBJ2-1, with D perhaps TRBD1 (5 bases). The CDR3 runs 15 residues. With 4 bases removed from V and 0 bases from J, the gap between germline ends came to 9 bases. Germline CDR1 and CDR2: KGHDR and SFDVKD.